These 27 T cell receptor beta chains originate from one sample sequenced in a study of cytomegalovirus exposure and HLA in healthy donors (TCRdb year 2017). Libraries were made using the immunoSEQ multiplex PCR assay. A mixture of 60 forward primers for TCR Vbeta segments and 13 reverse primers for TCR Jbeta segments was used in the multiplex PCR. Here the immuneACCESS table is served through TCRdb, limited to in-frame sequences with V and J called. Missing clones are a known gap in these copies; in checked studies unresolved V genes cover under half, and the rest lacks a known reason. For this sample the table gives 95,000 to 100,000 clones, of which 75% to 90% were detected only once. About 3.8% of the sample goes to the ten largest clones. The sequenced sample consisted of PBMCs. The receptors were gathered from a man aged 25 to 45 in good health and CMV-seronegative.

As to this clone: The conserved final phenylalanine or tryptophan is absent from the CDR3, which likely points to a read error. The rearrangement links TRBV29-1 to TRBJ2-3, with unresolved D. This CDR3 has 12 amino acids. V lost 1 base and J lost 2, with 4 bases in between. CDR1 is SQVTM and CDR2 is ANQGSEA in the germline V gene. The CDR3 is CSVEGLTDTQYV. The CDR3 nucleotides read TGCAGCGTTGAAGGGCTCACAGATACGCAGTATGTT.

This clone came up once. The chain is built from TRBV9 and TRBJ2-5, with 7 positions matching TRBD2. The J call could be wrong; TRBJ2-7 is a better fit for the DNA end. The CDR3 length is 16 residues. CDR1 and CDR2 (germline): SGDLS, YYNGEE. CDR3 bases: TGTGCCAGCAGCAACCCTAGAAGCGGGGCTTCCTACGAGCAGTACTTC. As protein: CASSNPRSGASYEQYF.

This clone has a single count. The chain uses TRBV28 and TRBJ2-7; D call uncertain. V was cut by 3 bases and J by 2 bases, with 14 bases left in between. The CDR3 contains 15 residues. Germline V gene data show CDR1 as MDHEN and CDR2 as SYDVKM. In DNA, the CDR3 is TGTGCCAGCAGTTTGGTGTTGGCAGGCCCCTACGAGCAGTACTTC. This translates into CASSLVLAGPYEQYF. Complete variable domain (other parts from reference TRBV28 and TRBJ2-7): DVKVTQSSRYLVKRTGEKVFLECVQDMDHENMFWYRQDPGLGLRLIYFSYDVKMKEKGDIPEGYSVSREKKERFSLILESASTNQTSMYLCASSLVLAGPYEQYFGPGTRLTVT.

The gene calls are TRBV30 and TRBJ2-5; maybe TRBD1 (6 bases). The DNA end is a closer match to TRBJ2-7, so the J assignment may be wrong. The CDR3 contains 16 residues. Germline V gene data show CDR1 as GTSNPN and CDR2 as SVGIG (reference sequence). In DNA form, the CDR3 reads TGTGCCTGGAGTGCGACAGGCGTAACGCTCTCCTACGAGCAGTACTTC. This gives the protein CAWSATGVTLSYEQYF.

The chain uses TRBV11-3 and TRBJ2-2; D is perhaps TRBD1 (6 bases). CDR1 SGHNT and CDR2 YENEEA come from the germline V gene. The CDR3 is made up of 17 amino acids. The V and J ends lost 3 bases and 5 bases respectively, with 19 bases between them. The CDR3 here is CASSFGFLGARTGELFF. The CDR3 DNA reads TGTGCCAGCAGCTTCGGGTTTTTGGGGGCGCGAACCGGGGAGCTGTTTTTT.

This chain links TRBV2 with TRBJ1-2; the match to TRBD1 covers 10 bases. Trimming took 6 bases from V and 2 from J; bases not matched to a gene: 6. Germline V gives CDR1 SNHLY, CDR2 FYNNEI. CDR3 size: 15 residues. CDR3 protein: CASRRDRGSNYGYTF. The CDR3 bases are TGTGCCAGCAGACGGGACAGGGGATCCAACTATGGCTACACCTTC.

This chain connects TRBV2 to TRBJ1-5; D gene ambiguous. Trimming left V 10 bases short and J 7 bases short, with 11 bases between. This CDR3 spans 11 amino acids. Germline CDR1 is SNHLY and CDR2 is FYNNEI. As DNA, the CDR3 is TGTGCCACCGGGGAGAGGCAGCCCCAGCATTTT. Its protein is CATGERQPQHF.

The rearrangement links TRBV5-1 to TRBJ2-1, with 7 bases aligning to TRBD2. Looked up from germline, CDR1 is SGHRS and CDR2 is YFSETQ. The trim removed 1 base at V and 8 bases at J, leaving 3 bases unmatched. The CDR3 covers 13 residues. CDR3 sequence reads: CASSLPGGYEQFF. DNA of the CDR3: TGCGCCAGCAGCTTGCCGGGGGGATATGAGCAGTTCTTC.

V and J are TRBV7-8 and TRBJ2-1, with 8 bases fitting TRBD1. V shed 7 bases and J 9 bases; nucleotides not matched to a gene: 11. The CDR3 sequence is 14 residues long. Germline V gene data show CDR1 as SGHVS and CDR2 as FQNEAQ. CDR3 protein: CASIWTGPGGEQFF. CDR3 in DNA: TGTGCCAGCATTTGGACAGGGCCCGGGGGTGAGCAGTTCTTC.

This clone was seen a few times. The chain's CDR3 is CASRGPVGGEKLFF. DNA of the CDR3: TGTGCCAGCAGAGGCCCCGTCGGGGGTGAAAAACTGTTTTTT. The V gene is TRBV7-9, the J gene TRBJ1-4; D perhaps matches TRBD1 (5 bases). The germline gives CDR1 SEHNR, CDR2 FQNEAQ (reference sequence). V lost 6 bases to trimming and J lost 7 bases, with 15 bases between them. The length of the CDR3 is 14 residues.

CDR3 sequence reads: CASTLEGAGGNTIYF. CDR3 in DNA: TGTGCCAGCACCCTCGAGGGGGCTGGGGGAAACACCATATATTTT. The chain couples TRBV6-6 to TRBJ1-3; 7 bases fit TRBD1. Trimming at V came to 7 bases and at J to 4 bases, leaving 10 bases not matched to a gene. Per germline, CDR1 MNHNY and CDR2 SVGAGI (reference sequence). The CDR3 is 15 residues long.

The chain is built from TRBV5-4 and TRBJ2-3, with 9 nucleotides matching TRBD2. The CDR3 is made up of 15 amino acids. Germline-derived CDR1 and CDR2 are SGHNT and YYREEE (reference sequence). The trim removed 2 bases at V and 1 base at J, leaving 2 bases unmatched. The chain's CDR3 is CASSLAGGRTDTQYF. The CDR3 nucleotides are TGTGCCAGCAGCTTAGCGGGGGGACGCACAGATACGCAGTATTTT.

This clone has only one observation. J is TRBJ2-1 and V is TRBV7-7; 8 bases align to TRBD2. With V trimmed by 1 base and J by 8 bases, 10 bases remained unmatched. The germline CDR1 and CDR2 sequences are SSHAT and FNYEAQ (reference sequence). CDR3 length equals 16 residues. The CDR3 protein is CASSLGPSGSVDEQFF. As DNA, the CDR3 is TGTGCCAGCAGCTTAGGTCCGAGCGGGAGTGTGGATGAGCAGTTCTTC.

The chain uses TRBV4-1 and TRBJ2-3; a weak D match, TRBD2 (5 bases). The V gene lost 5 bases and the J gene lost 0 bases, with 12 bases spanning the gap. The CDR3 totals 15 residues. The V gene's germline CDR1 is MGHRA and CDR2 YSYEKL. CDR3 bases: TGCGCCAGCAGCTATAGCGACACTAGCACAGATACGCAGTATTTT. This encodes CASSYSDTSTDTQYF.

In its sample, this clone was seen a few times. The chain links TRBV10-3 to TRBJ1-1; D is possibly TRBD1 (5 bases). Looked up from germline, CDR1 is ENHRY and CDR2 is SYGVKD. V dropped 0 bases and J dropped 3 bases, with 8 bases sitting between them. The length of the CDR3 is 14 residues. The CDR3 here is CAISESARDTEAFF. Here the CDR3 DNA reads TGTGCCATCAGTGAGTCAGCCAGGGACACTGAAGCTTTCTTT.

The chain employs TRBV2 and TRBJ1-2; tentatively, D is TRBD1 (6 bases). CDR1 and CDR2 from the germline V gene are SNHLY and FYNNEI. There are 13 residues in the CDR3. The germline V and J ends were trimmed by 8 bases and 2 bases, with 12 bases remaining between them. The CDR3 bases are TGTGCCAGCGACAAGGACAGAAACTATGGCTACACCTTC. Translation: CASDKDRNYGYTF.

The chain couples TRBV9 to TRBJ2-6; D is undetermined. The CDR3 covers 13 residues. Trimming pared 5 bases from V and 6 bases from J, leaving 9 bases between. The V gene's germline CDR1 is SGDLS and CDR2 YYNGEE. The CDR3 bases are TGTGCCAGCAGTCTCCCCGTGGCCAACGTCCTGACTTTC. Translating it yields CASSLPVANVLTF.

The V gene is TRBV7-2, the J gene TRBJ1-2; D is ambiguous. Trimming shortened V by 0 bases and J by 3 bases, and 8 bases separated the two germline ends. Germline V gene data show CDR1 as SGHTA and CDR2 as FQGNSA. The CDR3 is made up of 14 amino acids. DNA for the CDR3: TGTGCCAGCAGCTTAGCGCTGGGAGACTATGGCTACACCTTC. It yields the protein CASSLALGDYGYTF.

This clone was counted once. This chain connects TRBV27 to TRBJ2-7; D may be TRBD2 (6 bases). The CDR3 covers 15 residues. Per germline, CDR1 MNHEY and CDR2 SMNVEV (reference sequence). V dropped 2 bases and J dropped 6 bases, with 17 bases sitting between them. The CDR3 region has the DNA TGTGCCAGCAGTTTACCCCCGGGGGTACGGTCCGAGCAGTACTTC. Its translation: CASSLPPGVRSEQYF.

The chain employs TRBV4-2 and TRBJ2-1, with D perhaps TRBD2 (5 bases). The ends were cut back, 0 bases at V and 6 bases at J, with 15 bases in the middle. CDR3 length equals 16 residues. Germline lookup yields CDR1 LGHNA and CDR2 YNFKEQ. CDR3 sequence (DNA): TGTGCCAGCAGCCAAGAAGGGAGCGGCCTCGTCAATGAGCAGTTCTTC. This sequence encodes CASSQEGSGLVNEQFF.

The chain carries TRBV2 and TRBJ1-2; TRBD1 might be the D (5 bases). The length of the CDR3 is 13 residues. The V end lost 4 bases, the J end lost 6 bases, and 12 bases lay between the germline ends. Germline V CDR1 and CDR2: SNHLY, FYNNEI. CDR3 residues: CASSVLTADGYTF. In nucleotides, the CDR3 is TGTGCCAGCAGTGTACTGACAGCCGATGGCTACACCTTC.

Here the CDR3 reads CASNPGTLGDTQYF. For the CDR3, the DNA is TGTGCCAGCAATCCAGGCACCCTGGGAGATACGCAGTATTTT. This sequence joins TRBV2 and TRBJ2-3; D is unresolved. From germline, CDR1 is SNHLY and CDR2 FYNNEI. The CDR3 has 14 amino acids. V lost 7 bases and J 5 bases, leaving 16 bases between the germline ends. Based on the CDR3 plus reference TRBV2 and TRBJ2-3, the full variable domain is EPEVTQTPSHQVTQMGQEVILRCVPISNHLYFYWYRQILGQKVEFLVSFYNNEISEKSEIFDDQFSVERPDGSNFTLKIRSTKLEDSAMYFCASNPGTLGDTQYFGPGTRLTVL.

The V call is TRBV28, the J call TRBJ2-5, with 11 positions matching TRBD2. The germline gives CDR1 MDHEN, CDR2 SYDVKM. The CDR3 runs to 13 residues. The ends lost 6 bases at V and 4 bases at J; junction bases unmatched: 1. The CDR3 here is CASRLAGAETQYF. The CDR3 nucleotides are TGTGCCAGCAGACTAGCGGGAGCAGAGACCCAGTACTTC. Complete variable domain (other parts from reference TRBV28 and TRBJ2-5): DVKVTQSSRYLVKRTGEKVFLECVQDMDHENMFWYRQDPGLGLRLIYFSYDVKMKEKGDIPEGYSVSREKKERFSLILESASTNQTSMYLCASRLAGAETQYFGPGTRLLVL.

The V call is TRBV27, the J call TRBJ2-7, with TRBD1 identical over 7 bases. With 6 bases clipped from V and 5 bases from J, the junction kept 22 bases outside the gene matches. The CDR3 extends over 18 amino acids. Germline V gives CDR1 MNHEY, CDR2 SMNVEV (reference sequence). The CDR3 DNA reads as TGTGCCAGCAGCTCCTTTAAGACAGGGAGACTCTTTCCTAACGAGCAGTACTTC. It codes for CASSSFKTGRLFPNEQYF.

In DNA form, the CDR3 reads TGTGCCAGCAGTACCTACTACGAGCAGTACTTC. Protein product: CASSTYYEQYF. The gene calls are TRBV2 and TRBJ2-7; D remains unclear. The CDR3 has 11 amino acids. The V end was cut by 5 bases, the J end by 3 bases, with 5 bases between. CDR1 is SNHLY, CDR2 FYNNEI, per germline.

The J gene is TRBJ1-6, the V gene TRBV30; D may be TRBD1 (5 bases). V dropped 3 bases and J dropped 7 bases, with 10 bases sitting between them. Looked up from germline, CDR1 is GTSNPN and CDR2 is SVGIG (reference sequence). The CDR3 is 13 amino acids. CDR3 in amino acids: CAWRWTYNSPLHF. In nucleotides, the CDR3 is TGTGCCTGGAGATGGACATACAATTCACCCCTCCACTTT.

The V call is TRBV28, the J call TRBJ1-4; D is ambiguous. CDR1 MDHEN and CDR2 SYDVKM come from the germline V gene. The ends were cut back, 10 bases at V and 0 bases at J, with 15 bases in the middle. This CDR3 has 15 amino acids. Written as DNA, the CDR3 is TGTGCCACCTCACTTGGCGGCACAACTAATGAAAAACTGTTTTTT. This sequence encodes CATSLGGTTNEKLFF.